The rows below give T cell receptor beta chains drawn from one sample of a study of STAT5B mutations in CD4+ large granular lymphocyte leukemia. Method: immunoSEQ multiplex PCR; TCRdb's copy keeps in-frame clones and lacks some. Of around 29,000 clones listed, approximately 79% are singletons. Material: CD4+ T cells from blood buffy coats. These receptors came from a human donor in good health. Both conserved end residues are part of each CDR3. D genes are given only for firm matches. Clone size, where shown, is once, few, many, or a class for clones that have expanded.

TRBV9	NA	NA	TRBJ1-4	CASSSDLGPLSNEKLFF	TGTGCCAGCAGCTCAGATCTGGGTCCACTCTCTAATGAAAAACTGTTTTTT
TRBV10-3	once	TRBD2	TRBJ2-3	CAISREGSTDTQYF	TGTGCCATCAGCAGGGAGGGAAGCACAGATACGCAGTATTTT
TRBV18	NA	TRBD1	TRBJ1-2	CASSPADRALAGGYTF	TGTGCCAGCTCACCCGCTGACAGGGCCTTAGCTGGTGGCTACACCTTC
TRBV6-1	NA	NA	TRBJ1-5	CASSPRGLSNQPQHF	TGTGCCAGCAGCCCGAGGGGTTTAAGCAATCAGCCCCAGCATTTT
TRBV7-2	NA	NA	TRBJ1-5	CASSLKSANQPQHF	TGTGCCAGCAGCTTAAAGTCAGCCAATCAGCCCCAGCATTTT
TRBV12-5	NA	TRBD2	TRBJ2-5	CASARGGLETQYF	TGTGCTAGTGCCCGGGGGGGGCTGGAGACCCAGTACTTC
TRBV10-3	NA	TRBD1	TRBJ1-1	CAIRKTTGPGTEAFF	TGTGCCATCAGGAAAACGACAGGGCCCGGCACTGAAGCTTTCTTT
TRBV5-1	few	NA	TRBJ1-1	CASSFVGENTEAFF	TGCGCCAGCAGCTTTGTAGGGGAGAACACTGAAGCTTTCTTT
TRBV7-8	once	NA	TRBJ1-3	CASSTGGNTIYF	TGTGCCAGCAGCACTGGTGGAAACACCATATATTTT
TRBV7-2	NA	NA	TRBJ2-2	CASSLVSANTGELFF	TGTGCCAGCAGCTTAGTTAGCGCGAACACCGGGGAGCTGTTTTTT
TRBV5-1	NA	NA	TRBJ2-2	CASSWGTGELFF	TGCGCCAGCAGCTGGGGGACCGGGGAGCTGTTTTTT
TRBV7-9	NA	NA	TRBJ1-2	CASSLGQMRGYTF	TGTGCCAGCAGCTTAGGACAGATGAGAGGCTACACCTTC
TRBV19	NA	NA	TRBJ1-5	CASSILGRGRSGNQPQHF	TGTGCCAGTAGTATATTGGGGCGGGGCCGGTCGGGCAATCAGCCCCAGCATTTT
TRBV19	few	TRBD1	TRBJ1-2	CASSPDRVGYGYTF	TGTGCCAGTAGTCCGGACAGGGTCGGCTATGGCTACACCTTC
TRBV27	once	NA	TRBJ2-2	CASSVWAGTGELFF	TGTGCCAGCAGTGTATGGGCCGGGACCGGGGAGCTGTTTTTT
TRBV7-9	once	NA	TRBJ2-2	CASSPTGNTGELFF	TGTGCCAGCAGCCCGACAGGAAACACCGGGGAGCTGTTTTTT
TRBV7-9	NA	NA	TRBJ2-3	CASSLAGQSTDTQYF	TGTGCCAGCAGCTTAGCGGGGCAAAGCACAGATACGCAGTATTTT
TRBV6-4	NA	NA	TRBJ2-1	CASSEGSATKQFF	TGTGCCAGCAGTGAAGGCTCGGCGACAAAGCAGTTCTTC
TRBV6-5	NA	NA	TRBJ1-6	CASSYSVRGASPLHF	TGTGCCAGCAGTTACTCGGTCAGGGGTGCTTCACCCCTCCACTTT
TRBV2	NA	TRBD2	TRBJ2-3	CASSVVAGQYF	TGTGCCAGCAGTGTGGTAGCGGGGCAGTATTTT
TRBV5-5	NA	NA	TRBJ2-2	CASSLVHTTNTGELFF	TGTGCCAGCAGCTTGGTTCATACCACGAACACCGGGGAGCTGTTTTTT
TRBV5-4	NA	NA	TRBJ1-6	CASSLSTGDNSPLHF	TGTGCCAGCAGCCTCTCGACAGGTGATAATTCACCCCTCCACTTT
TRBV7-2	NA	TRBD2	TRBJ2-1	CASSFTGTSGGHEQFF	TGTGCCAGCAGCTTTACCGGGACTAGCGGGGGCCATGAGCAGTTCTTC
TRBV29-1	NA	NA	TRBJ2-3	CSVNELGYTQYF	TGCAGCGTCAATGAGCTTGGCTATACGCAGTATTTT
TRBV11-2	NA	TRBD2	TRBJ2-1	CASSFAGAYNEQFF	TGTGCCAGCAGCTTCGCGGGGGCCTACAATGAGCAGTTCTTC
TRBV4-3	NA	NA	TRBJ2-1	CASSHPPGLSSYNEQFF	TGCGCCAGCAGCCACCCCCCGGGACTCAGCTCCTACAATGAGCAGTTCTTC
TRBV15	NA	TRBD1	TRBJ2-5	CATSTPGTGTGTQYF	TGTGCCACCAGCACCCCTGGGACAGGGACGGGGACCCAGTACTTC
TRBV6-1	NA	NA	TRBJ2-1	CASSEWAYEQFF	TGTGCCAGCAGTGAATGGGCCTATGAGCAGTTCTTC
TRBV12-5	NA	NA	TRBJ1-4	CASGLNREAHTNEKLFF	TGTGCTAGTGGTTTGAACAGGGAGGCGCACACTAATGAAAAACTGTTTTTT
TRBV6-6	few	NA	TRBJ1-1	CASSYRVNTEAFF	TGTGCCAGCAGTTACCGGGTAAACACTGAAGCTTTCTTT
TRBV7-9	few	TRBD1	TRBJ1-1	CASSPRDSYTEAFF	TGTGCCAGCAGCCCACGGGACAGCTACACTGAAGCTTTCTTT
TRBV5-1	NA	NA	TRBJ2-7	CASSLGGDISYEQYF	TGCGCCAGCAGCTTGGGGGGGGACATTTCCTACGAGCAGTACTTC
TRBV2	NA	NA	TRBJ1-5	CASSERENQPQHF	TGTGCCAGCAGTGAGAGGGAAAATCAGCCCCAGCATTTT
TRBV4-3	NA	NA	TRBJ1-6	CASSRELQNSPLHF	TGCGCCAGCAGCCGGGAACTTCAGAATTCACCCCTCCACTTT
TRBV4-3	NA	TRBD1	TRBJ1-2	CASSQENSQGSGYTF	TGCGCCAGCAGCCAAGAAAACTCACAGGGGTCTGGCTACACCTTC
TRBV19	few	NA	TRBJ1-1	CASSIDLPRTEAFF	TGTGCCAGTAGTATTGACCTACCGCGGACTGAAGCTTTCTTT
TRBV27	NA	TRBD1	TRBJ1-2	CASRGTGSYGYTF	TGTGCCAGCAGAGGGACAGGGAGCTATGGCTACACCTTC
TRBV7-2	NA	TRBD1	TRBJ2-7	CASSFQGASPYEQYF	TGTGCCAGCAGTTTCCAGGGGGCTAGCCCCTACGAGCAGTACTTC
TRBV19	NA	TRBD2	TRBJ2-1	CASSKIAGGAYNEQFF	TGTGCCAGTAGTAAAATAGCGGGGGGCGCCTACAATGAGCAGTTCTTC
TRBV19	few	TRBD1	TRBJ1-5	CASSISRGGGGQPQHF	TGTGCCAGTAGTATATCTCGAGGGGGCGGTGGGCAGCCCCAGCATTTT
TRBV5-5	NA	NA	TRBJ2-3	CASSLPSTTTDTQYF	TGTGCCAGCAGCTTGCCTAGCACCACCACAGATACGCAGTATTTT
TRBV2	NA	TRBD1	TRBJ2-3	CASKGAGTDTQYF	TGTGCCAGCAAGGGGGCAGGGACAGATACGCAGTATTTT
TRBV5-5	NA	TRBD1	TRBJ2-5	CASSPGGSETQYF	TGTGCCAGCAGCCCAGGGGGCAGCGAGACCCAGTACTTC
TRBV28	NA	TRBD2	TRBJ2-1	CASSGLAGTYNEQFF	TGTGCCAGCAGCGGACTAGCGGGGACCTACAATGAGCAGTTCTTC
TRBV7-6	NA	TRBD1	TRBJ1-3	CASSLARPLTGSSGNTIYF	TGTGCCAGCAGCTTAGCGAGGCCCTTGACAGGGTCCTCTGGAAACACCATATATTTT
TRBV11-2	NA	NA	TRBJ2-1	CASSLTSSYNEQFF	TGTGCCAGCAGCTTAACGAGCTCCTACAATGAGCAGTTCTTC
TRBV19	once	NA	TRBJ1-3	CASSPRTAGNTIYF	TGTGCCAGTAGTCCCCGGACGGCTGGAAACACCATATATTTT
TRBV28	once	TRBD1	TRBJ2-1	CASSRKDRNGEQFF	TGTGCCAGCAGCCGAAAGGACAGGAATGGTGAGCAGTTCTTC
TRBV27	NA	TRBD2	TRBJ2-3	CASSTRTSGDTQYF	TGTGCCAGCAGTACGCGGACTAGCGGAGATACGCAGTATTTT
TRBV29-1	NA	NA	TRBJ2-5	CSVELDQETQYF	TGCAGCGTTGAACTAGACCAAGAGACCCAGTACTTC
TRBV2	few	TRBD1	TRBJ2-2	CASTGQYTGELFF	TGTGCCAGCACGGGACAGTACACCGGGGAGCTGTTTTTT
TRBV6-5	once	NA	TRBJ1-2	CASSYDNSLKFYGYTF	TGTGCCAGCAGTTACGATAACAGCCTTAAATTCTATGGCTACACCTTC
TRBV5-8	NA	TRBD1	TRBJ1-6	CASTNRDRGRNSPLHF	TGTGCCAGCACCAACCGGGACAGGGGGAGGAATTCACCCCTCCACTTT
TRBV11-2	NA	NA	TRBJ2-5	CASSPRAPRGQETQYF	TGTGCCAGCAGTCCTCGGGCCCCCCGAGGACAAGAGACCCAGTACTTC
TRBV7-2	NA	NA	TRBJ1-2	CASSLWGRLNYGYTF	TGTGCCAGCAGCTTATGGGGGCGCCTTAACTATGGCTACACCTTC
TRBV19	NA	NA	TRBJ1-2	CASSEPLGHLANYGYTF	TGTGCCAGTAGTGAACCCCTGGGACACCTTGCTAACTATGGCTACACCTTC
TRBV29-1	few	NA	TRBJ1-5	CSVVSGNNQPQHF	TGCAGCGTTGTGTCAGGAAACAATCAGCCCCAGCATTTT
TRBV5-8	NA	TRBD1	TRBJ2-5	CASSLEARVQGQETQYF	TGTGCCAGCAGCTTGGAAGCGAGGGTGCAGGGACAGGAGACCCAGTACTTC
TRBV18	NA	NA	TRBJ2-6	CASSRDFLGANVLTF	TGTGCCAGCTCACGGGACTTCCTGGGGGCCAACGTCCTGACTTTC
TRBV10-1	NA	NA	TRBJ1-4	CASSDPQGGNEKLFF	TGCGCCAGCAGTGACCCACAGGGTGGTAATGAAAAACTGTTTTTT